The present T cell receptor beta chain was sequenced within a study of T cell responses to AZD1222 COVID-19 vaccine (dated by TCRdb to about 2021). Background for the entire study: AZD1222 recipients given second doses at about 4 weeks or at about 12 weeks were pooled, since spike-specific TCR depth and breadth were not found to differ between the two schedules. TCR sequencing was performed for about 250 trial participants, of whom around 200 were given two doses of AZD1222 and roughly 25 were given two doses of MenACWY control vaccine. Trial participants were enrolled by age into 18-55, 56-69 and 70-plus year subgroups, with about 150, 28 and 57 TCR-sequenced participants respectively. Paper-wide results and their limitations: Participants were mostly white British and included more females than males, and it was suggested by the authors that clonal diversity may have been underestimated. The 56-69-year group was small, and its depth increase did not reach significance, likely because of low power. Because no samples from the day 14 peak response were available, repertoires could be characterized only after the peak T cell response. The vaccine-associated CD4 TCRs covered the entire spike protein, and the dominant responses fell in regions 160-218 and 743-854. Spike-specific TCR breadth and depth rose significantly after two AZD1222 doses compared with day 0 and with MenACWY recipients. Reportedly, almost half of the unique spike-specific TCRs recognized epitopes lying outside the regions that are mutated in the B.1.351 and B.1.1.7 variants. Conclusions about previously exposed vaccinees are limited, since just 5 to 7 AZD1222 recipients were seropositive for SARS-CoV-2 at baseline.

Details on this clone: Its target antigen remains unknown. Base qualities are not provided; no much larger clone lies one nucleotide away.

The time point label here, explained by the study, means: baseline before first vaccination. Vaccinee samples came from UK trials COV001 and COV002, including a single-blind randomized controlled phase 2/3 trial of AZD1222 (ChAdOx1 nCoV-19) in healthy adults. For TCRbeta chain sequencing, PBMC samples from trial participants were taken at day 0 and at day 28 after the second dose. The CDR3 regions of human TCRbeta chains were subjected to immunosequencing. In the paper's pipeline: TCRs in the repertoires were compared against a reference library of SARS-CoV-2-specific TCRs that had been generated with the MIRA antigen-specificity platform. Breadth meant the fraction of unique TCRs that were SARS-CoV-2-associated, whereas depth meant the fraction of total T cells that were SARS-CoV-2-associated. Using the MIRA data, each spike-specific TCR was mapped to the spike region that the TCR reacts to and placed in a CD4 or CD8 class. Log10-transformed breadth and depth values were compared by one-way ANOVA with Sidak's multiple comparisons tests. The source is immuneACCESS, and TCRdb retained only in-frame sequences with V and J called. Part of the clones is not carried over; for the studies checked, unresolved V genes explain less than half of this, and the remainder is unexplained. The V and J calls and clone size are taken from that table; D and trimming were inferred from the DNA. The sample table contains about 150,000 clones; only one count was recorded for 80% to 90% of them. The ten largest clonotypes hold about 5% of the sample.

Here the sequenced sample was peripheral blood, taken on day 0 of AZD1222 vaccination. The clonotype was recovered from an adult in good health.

This receptor has the CDR3 CASSATGNTGELFF. The DNA is TGTGCCAGCAGCGCGACAGGAAACACCGGGGAGCTGTTTTTT. Recombination linked TRBV5-4 to TRBJ2-2, with a weak D call of TRBD1 (6 bases match). From the cysteine through the phenylalanine, the CDR3 covers 14 amino acids. Solely the CDR3 DNA is kept, with 42 bases framed from the first base. V loses 4 bases of germline sequence and J loses 2 bases, and the interval between the two ends is 9 bases. CDR1 and CDR2, looked up from the germline V gene (reference sequence), are SGHNT and YYREEE.